Listed below are T cell receptor beta chains from one sample, sequenced in a study of T cell repertoires in cytomegalovirus infection. TCRdb re-derived calls from the reads in MiXCR, one entry per CDR3 protein. The data contain hundreds of thousands of distinct CDR3 sequences, about a third of them seen just once; the ten biggest clones take up approximately 14%. The source material was PBMCs. The receptors stem from a human donor in good health (CMV status not recorded). Some clones in this sample may be carry-over from other donors' samples. CDR3s include the opening cysteine and the closing phenylalanine or tryptophan. Each record gives: V gene, clone size, D gene, J gene, CDR3 DNA, CDR3 protein. D genes are given only for firm matches. Size is omitted from some rows. Given values are once, few, many or a class for expanded clones.

>TRBV12-5|many|TRBD1|TRBJ2-5
TGTGCTAGTGGTATCGCGGACAGGCCGTACCAAGAGACCCAGTACTTC
CASGIADRPYQETQYF
>TRBV11-3|many|TRBD1|TRBJ1-2
TGTGCCAGCAGCCGGGGACAGAACTATGGCTACACCTTC
CASSRGQNYGYTF
>TRBV6-6|few|.|TRBJ1-1
TGTGCCAGCAAGGTAGGGGCGACTGAAGCTTTCTTT
CASKVGATEAFF
>TRBV10-3|.|.|TRBJ1-1
TGTGCCACCCAACGTTCGGACGGATCCACTGAAGCTTTCTTT
CATQRSDGSTEAFF
>TRBV7-6|few|.|TRBJ2-7
TGTGCCAGCAGCATAACTCTGGACGGCCGCGAGCAGTACTTC
CASSITLDGREQYF
>TRBV6-5|few|TRBD2|TRBJ2-3
TGTGCCAGCAGTTACTCGACTAGCGGGGGATCAGATACGCAGTATTTT
CASSYSTSGGSDTQYF
>TRBV7-8|many|.|TRBJ2-7
TGTGCCAGCAGCTTTACTAGTTCCTACGAGCAGTACTTC
CASSFTSSYEQYF
>TRBV2|.|.|TRBJ2-1
TGTGCCAGCAGCCACCTGAGGGCCGAACCGGGCAATGAGCAGTTCTTC
CASSHLRAEPGNEQFF
>TRBV6-2/TRBV6-3|.|TRBD1|TRBJ2-7
TGTGCCAGCAGGTCATCCGGGACAGGGGCCTACGAGCAGTACTTC
CASRSSGTGAYEQYF
>TRBV29-1|once|.|TRBJ2-7
TGCAGCGTAGAAGACGGCACCTACGAGCAGTACTTC
CSVEDGTYEQYF
>TRBV29-1|.|TRBD1|TRBJ2-5
TGCAGCGTCAGGGGACAGGGGGAGACCCAGTACTTC
CSVRGQGETQYF
>TRBV7-6|.|TRBD2|TRBJ2-7
TGTGCCAGCAGCAGTAGCGGGGGGGGGAACTACGAGCAGTACTTC
CASSSSGGGNYEQYF
>TRBV7-9|.|TRBD1|TRBJ1-2
TGTGCCAGCAGCTTAGATGGGACAGGGGGGACCTATGGCTACACCTTC
CASSLDGTGGTYGYTF
>TRBV19|many|TRBD1|TRBJ1-5
TGTGCCAGTAGGGGGACAGCCAGCAATCAGCCCCAGCATTTT
CASRGTASNQPQHF
>TRBV6-6|.|.|TRBJ1-2
TGTGCCAGCAGTTACTCCGGGAGCCTTAACTATGGCTACACCTTC
CASSYSGSLNYGYTF
>TRBV28|many|.|TRBJ1-1
TGTGCCAGCAGCTTATGGGGGAACACTGAAGCTTTCTTT
CASSLWGNTEAFF
>TRBV6-5|few|TRBD2|TRBJ2-1
TGTGCCAGCAGTTACTCTTTACTAGCGGGTAGTCCAAACAATGAGCAGTTCTTC
CASSYSLLAGSPNNEQFF
>TRBV29-1|.|TRBD1|TRBJ2-3
TGCAGCGTTGAGGTGACAGGGGCAACAGATACGCAGTATTTT
CSVEVTGATDTQYF
>TRBV7-9|.|.|TRBJ1-5
TGTGCCAGCAGCCCCCCTACAGGCAATCAGCCCCAGCATTTT
CASSPPTGNQPQHF
>TRBV19|once|.|TRBJ1-1
TGTGCCAGTAGTATAGGCGGCAGGGGGAACACTGAAGCTTTCTTT
CASSIGGRGNTEAFF
>TRBV7-9|few|TRBD2|TRBJ2-2
TGTGCCAGCAGCCGGACTAGCGGGCCCGGGGAGCTGTTTTTT
CASSRTSGPGELFF
>TRBV7-2|many|TRBD2|TRBJ2-7
TGTGCCAGCAGCTTGACTAGCGGGGCTTTGTTCGAGCAGTACTTC
CASSLTSGALFEQYF
>TRBV27|.|.|TRBJ1-6
TGTGCCAGCAGTTTAGATTGGTGGGACGGTCGAGTTTCACCCCTCCACTTT
CASSLDWWDGRVSPLHF
>TRBV20-1|.|.|TRBJ1-2
TGCAGTGCTAGAGATCTCGTCCGCTCCCCTAACTATGGCTACACCTTC
CSARDLVRSPNYGYTF
>TRBV4-1|many|.|TRBJ1-2
TGCGCCAGCAGCCAAGCTAGATACGAAGACTATGGCTACACCTTC
CASSQARYEDYGYTF
>TRBV25-1|.|.|TRBJ1-1
TGTGCCAGCAGTGGGGTCGGTCTTAACACTGAATCTTTCTTT
CASSGVGLNTESFF
>TRBV5-5|.|.|TRBJ2-7
TGTGCCAGCAGCCCCGGGGCCCTAAGGGAGTACTTC
CASSPGALREYF
>TRBV4-1|.|TRBD1|TRBJ2-7
TGCGCCAGCAGCCAGAGGACAGGGAGCTCCTACGAGCAGTACTTC
CASSQRTGSSYEQYF
>TRBV2|few|TRBD1|TRBJ1-6
TGTGCCAGCCAGACACAGGGCAGGGGGTCCAATTCACCCCTCCACTTT
CASQTQGRGSNSPLHF
>TRBV29-1|few|.|TRBJ1-1
TGCAGCGTTGTCCCGGTGAACACTGAAGCTTTCTTT
CSVVPVNTEAFF
>TRBV7-8|many|TRBD1|TRBJ1-2
TGTGCCAGCAGCCTCGACAGGGGGCAATATGGCTACACCTTC
CASSLDRGQYGYTF
>TRBV7-8|few|.|TRBJ2-2
TGTGCCAGCAGCGCCGGAGAAGGACCAGGGGGGGAGCTGTTTTTT
CASSAGEGPGGELFF
>TRBV19|.|.|TRBJ1-1
TGTGCCAGTAGTGTACGACAGACCCGGGGTTTTGCTTTCTTT
CASSVRQTRGFAFF